This T cell receptor beta chain comes out of a study of cytomegalovirus exposure and HLA in healthy donors. Study findings and constraints: Within the 100 to 150 validation repertoires, first-cohort TCR clusters tended to co-occur, according to a later analysis.

This clone was observed once. Its antigen is currently unknown. The CDR3 runs 16 residues. With 6 bases clipped from V and 3 bases from J, the junction kept 13 bases outside the gene matches. The V gene's germline CDR1 is MNHEY and CDR2 SMNVEV (reference sequence). Assay: immunoSEQ multiplex PCR; the TCRdb copy retains only in-frame clones and omits some. Here the sample spans under 100,000 clones, 95% to 97% being singletons. Sequenced sample: PBMCs. This sequence originates from a young man in good health and CMV-seronegative. This chain links TRBV27 with TRBJ2-7; 8 bases are shared with TRBD1. The CDR3 DNA reads TGTGCCAGCAGACCCACCGGGACAGGATTTTACTACGAGCAGTACTTC. Protein: CASRPTGTGFYYEQYF.